Listed here are 18 T cell receptor beta chains from one sample, sequenced in a study of blood T cell repertoires in COVID-19. Measured with immunoSEQ multiplex PCR; TCRdb has only the in-frame clones, and not every one. The sample includes about 250,000 clones, 65% to 90% of them seen just once. The specimen sequenced was PBMCs or T cells enriched from blood (not recorded which). The receptors derive from a man between 35 and 55 years old who had recovered from COVID-19.

The chain links TRBV5-4 to TRBJ2-1; D unresolved. There are 16 residues in the CDR3. Germline CDR1 and CDR2: SGHNT and YYREEE (reference sequence). The V gene lost 0 bases and the J gene lost 1 base, with 11 bases spanning the gap. The DNA of the CDR3 is TGTGCCAGCAGCTTGGATCCTAGAGTGTCCTACAATGAGCAGTTCTTC. It is translated as CASSLDPRVSYNEQFF. Supplemented by reference TRBV5-4 and TRBJ2-1, the full variable domain reads ETGVTQSPTHLIKTRGQQVTLRCSSQSGHNTVSWYQQALGQGPQFIFQYYREEENGRGNFPPRFSGLQFPNYSSELNVNALELDDSALYLCASSLDPRVSYNEQFFGPGTRLTVL.

The V call is TRBV18, the J call TRBJ2-2; 8 bases match TRBD1. This CDR3 region has 16 residues. CDR1 is KGHSH, CDR2 LQKENI, per germline. V lost 5 bases, J lost 1 base, and 6 bases stayed unmatched. CDR3 bases: TGTGCCAGCTCAACTTCAACAGGGGGGAACACCGGGGAGCTGTTTTTT. Its protein is CASSTSTGGNTGELFF.

This chain uses TRBV18 with TRBJ1-5; no definite D call. V dropped 4 bases and J dropped 2 bases, with 6 bases sitting between them. The CDR3 totals 13 residues. Germline V CDR1 and CDR2: KGHSH, LQKENI. CDR3 in DNA: TGTGCCAGCTCACGCGGGGGCAATCAGCCCCAGCATTTT. Its translation is CASSRGGNQPQHF.

The chain has TRBV20-1 and TRBJ2-2; D is undetermined. V was pared by 3 bases and J by 0 bases, with 8 bases between. Germline assignment: CDR1 DFQATT and CDR2 SNEGSKA (reference sequence). The CDR3 extends over 14 amino acids. The CDR3 nucleotides read TGCAGTGCTAGTGCAGGAACGAACACCGGGGAGCTGTTTTTT. It codes for CSASAGTNTGELFF.

The rearrangement uses TRBV5-5 and TRBJ2-7, with 7 bases fitting TRBD1. V trimming: 1 base; J trimming: 1 base; junction bases outside the gene matches: 8. The CDR3 runs 16 residues. Germline V lookup: CDR1 SGHKS, CDR2 YYEKEE (reference sequence). The CDR3, as DNA: TGTGCCAGCAGCTTGTATCGGAACAGGGGTTCCTACGAGCAGTACTTC. As protein: CASSLYRNRGSYEQYF.

The CDR3 nucleotides read TGTGCCAGCAGGCCCGGGACAGGGGTCGCTTTCTTT. It is translated as CASRPGTGVAFF. V gene TRBV25-1 combines with J gene TRBJ1-1; the match to TRBD1 covers 10 bases. This CDR3 comprises 12 residues. Unmatched junction bases numbered 6, after V lost 6 bases and J lost 11 bases. From germline, CDR1 is MGHDK and CDR2 SYGVNS.

The chain couples TRBV6-5 to TRBJ1-1; D remains ambiguous. Looked up from germline, CDR1 is MNHEY and CDR2 is SVGAGI. V lost 3 bases and J lost 6, with 11 bases in between. There are 13 residues in the CDR3. The CDR3 nucleotides are TGTGCCAGCAGTTATGTCTCGGAGGCTGAAGCTTTCTTT. Protein: CASSYVSEAEAFF.

The chain joins TRBV2 to TRBJ2-1; a weak D match, TRBD1 (6 bases). The CDR3 is 16 residues long. V was clipped by 6 bases and J by 9 bases, with 24 bases between them. CDR1 is SNHLY, CDR2 FYNNEI, per germline. This CDR3 reads CASSINRAAILGEQFF. CDR3 bases: TGTGCCAGCAGCATAAACAGGGCAGCAATTCTCGGTGAGCAGTTCTTC.

The chain is built from TRBV11-1 and TRBJ1-1; tentatively, D is TRBD1 (6 bases). CDR1 SGHAT and CDR2 FQDESV come from the germline V gene (reference sequence). V lost 2 bases to trimming and J lost 0 bases, with 10 bases between them. The CDR3 loop spans 15 amino acids. The DNA of the CDR3 is TGTGCCAGCAGCTTAAGGGGGACCATGAACACTGAAGCTTTCTTT. This encodes CASSLRGTMNTEAFF.

This clone turned up a few times. This rearrangement joins TRBV6-2 or TRBV6-3 to TRBJ1-5; D is unclear. Germline assignment: CDR1 MNHEY and CDR2 SVGEGT. The CDR3 runs 13 residues. V shed 2 bases and J shed 4 bases, with 6 bases lying between them. The CDR3 is CASSYRSNQPQHF. As DNA, the CDR3 is TGTGCCAGCAGTTACAGGAGTAATCAGCCCCAGCATTTT.

The chain has TRBV2 and TRBJ2-7; TRBD2 is a possible D gene (5 bases). This CDR3 comprises 14 residues. Germline V gene sequence: CDR1 SNHLY, CDR2 FYNNEI. Trimming shortened V by 7 bases and J by 6 bases, and 19 bases separated the two germline ends. CDR3 bases: TGTGCCAGCATATTACGGGAATCTGCTACCGAGCAGTACTTC. This codes for CASILRESATEQYF.

The table lists this clone with many counts. The genes are TRBV6-2 or TRBV6-3 and TRBJ2-3, with 9 bases fitting TRBD2. The CDR3 is 18 amino acids. Unmatched junction bases numbered 15, after V lost 4 bases and J lost 4 bases. Germline assignment: CDR1 MNHEY and CDR2 SVGEGT. The CDR3 protein is CASSSRGSGGSLADTQYF. CDR3 DNA sequence: TGTGCCAGCAGTTCCCGTGGTAGCGGGGGAAGTCTTGCAGATACGCAGTATTTT.

The rearrangement joins TRBV7-2 to TRBJ2-5; 8 bases match TRBD1. Germline CDR1 reads SGHTA; CDR2 reads FQGNSA. Trimming took 3 bases from V and 5 from J; bases not matched to a gene: 11. There are 16 residues in the CDR3. As DNA, the CDR3 is TGTGCCAGCAGCTTTAACGGACAGGGTACGGGGGAGACCCAGTACTTC. This gives the protein CASSFNGQGTGETQYF.

On this clone: The germline gene is not matched at one end of the junction; a read error may be the cause. The rearrangement joins TRBV12-5 to TRBJ2-3; TRBD1 matches at 8 bases. The CDR3 runs to 15 residues. Germline V gene data show CDR1 as LGHNT and CDR2 as FRNRAP. This chain's CDR3 is CAGGVPGQGTDTQYF. For the CDR3, the DNA is TGTGCTGGTGGGGTTCCGGGACAGGGCACAGATACGCAGTATTTT.

The chain joins TRBV5-1 to TRBJ2-1; D not certain. Per the germline V gene, CDR1 is SGHRS and CDR2 is YFSETQ. The CDR3 loop spans 13 amino acids. V lost 1 base and J lost 9, with 11 bases in between. CDR3 bases: TGCGCCAGCAGCTTGCCCATAACTGGTGAGCAGTTCTTC. This codes for CASSLPITGEQFF.

The rearrangement links TRBV5-1 to TRBJ2-7; possible D gene TRBD1, 6 bases. The CDR3 has 14 residues. The ends were cut back, 2 bases at V and 4 bases at J, with 13 bases in the middle. Germline lookup yields CDR1 SGHRS and CDR2 YFSETQ. The CDR3 nucleotides read TGCGCCAGCAGCTTCTCGGGGACAACGTACGAGCAGTACTTC. Its translation is CASSFSGTTYEQYF.

This chain uses TRBV19 with TRBJ2-3; 13 nucleotides agree with TRBD2. The CDR3 runs 14 residues. Germline V CDR1 and CDR2: LNHDA, SQIVND (reference sequence). The trim removed 6 bases at V and 5 bases at J, leaving 2 bases unmatched. CDR3 sequence: CASRWTSGRDTQYF. The CDR3 nucleotides read TGTGCCAGTAGATGGACTAGCGGGAGAGATACGCAGTATTTT. Full variable domain (outside the CDR3, taken from reference TRBV19 and TRBJ2-3): DGGITQSPKYLFRKEGQNVTLSCEQNLNHDAMYWYRQDPGQGLRLIYYSQIVNDFQKGDIAEGYSVSREKKESFPLTVTSAQKNPTAFYLCASRWTSGRDTQYFGPGTRLTVL.

The CDR3 DNA is TGTGCCAGCAGTTTATCCTCCGGGGAAGTCTACGAGCAGTACTTC. Translation: CASSLSSGEVYEQYF. This rearrangement joins TRBV27 to TRBJ2-7; tentative D call: TRBD2 (5 bases). Germline-derived CDR1 and CDR2 are MNHEY and SMNVEV (reference sequence). V was trimmed by 0 bases and J by 3 bases, leaving 12 bases between them. The CDR3 is 15 residues long.